The 2 T cell receptor beta chains below all came from one sample that was sequenced in a study of shared clonotypes between healthy human individuals. TCRdb keeps only in-frame clones here, not all; method: immunoSEQ multiplex PCR. The sample includes roughly 550,000 clones, about 95% of them seen just once. In the naive CD8 group, cells lacked CD45RO and were positively selected for CCR7, so terminally differentiated effector memory CD45RA+ cells were left out. The sample consisted of naive CD8+ T cells sorted from blood. These receptors originate from a woman aged 25 to 45 in good health.

This sequence joins TRBV27 and TRBJ2-5; TRBD1 matches at 9 bases. The end of the DNA fits TRBJ2-7 better, so the J call may be wrong. The CDR3 is made up of 13 amino acids. Looked up from germline, CDR1 is MNHEY and CDR2 is SMNVEV (reference sequence). The CDR3 region is CASSLTGGYEQYF. DNA for the CDR3: TGTGCCAGCAGTTTGACAGGGGGCTACGAGCAGTACTTC.

V usage is TRBV18 and J usage is TRBJ1-2; tentative D call: TRBD1 (5 bases). Trimming stripped 6 bases from V and 8 bases from J, with 25 bases between. CDR1 and CDR2 (germline): KGHSH, LQKENI. The CDR3 covers 16 residues. In nucleotides, the CDR3 is TGTGCCAGCTCCCTCCCGCGGAGGGGAGTGGAGGGAGGCTACACCTTC. Encoded protein: CASSLPRRGVEGGYTF.